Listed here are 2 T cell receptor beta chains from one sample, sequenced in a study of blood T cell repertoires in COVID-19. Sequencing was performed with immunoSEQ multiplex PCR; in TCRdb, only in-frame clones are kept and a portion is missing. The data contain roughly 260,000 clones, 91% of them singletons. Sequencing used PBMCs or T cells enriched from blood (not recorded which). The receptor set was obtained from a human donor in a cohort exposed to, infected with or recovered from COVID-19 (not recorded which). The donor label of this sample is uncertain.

CDR3 in amino acids: CASSIGQGNSPLHF. The DNA for the CDR3 is TGTGCCAGTAGTATAGGACAGGGGAATTCACCCCTCCACTTT. The V gene is TRBV19, the J gene TRBJ1-6; 8 nucleotides align to TRBD1. Germline loops: CDR1 LNHDA, CDR2 SQIVND (reference sequence). The trim removed 1 base at V and 7 bases at J, leaving 0 bases unmatched. The CDR3 runs to 14 residues.

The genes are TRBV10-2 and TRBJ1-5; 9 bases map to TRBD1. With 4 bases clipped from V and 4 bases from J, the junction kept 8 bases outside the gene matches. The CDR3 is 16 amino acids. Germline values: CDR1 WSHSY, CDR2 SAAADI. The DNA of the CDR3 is TGCGCCAGCAGTGGGGGACAGGGAACGCAGAATCAGCCCCAGCATTTT. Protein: CASSGGQGTQNQPQHF.